Listed below are T cell receptor beta chains from one sample, sequenced in a study of T-cell memory formation after mild COVID-19. TCRdb analysed the 5' RACE reads with MiXCR anew, one entry per CDR3 protein. The sample has about 340,000 distinct CDR3 sequences, 13% to 15% seen once. The source material was PBMCs or a T cell subset sorted from them (not recorded which). The receptors shown here come from a man aged 18 to 35 who had mild COVID-19 (a few samples of this study predate the infection). Cell type and time point are not known. Each CDR3 is given with its conserved first and last residue. The D gene is left open where the match is weak.

CASSFLTSGVEQYF	TRBV5-4	TRBD2	TRBJ2-7
CASSDTREVGKNIQYF	TRBV10-2	-	TRBJ2-4
CASSLDPGTSTDTQYF	TRBV5-1	-	TRBJ2-3
CASSDQGGWTDTQYF	TRBV10-2	-	TRBJ2-3
CASFRRAGELFF	TRBV12-3/TRBV12-4	-	TRBJ2-2
CSAPGGEETQYF	TRBV20-1	TRBD2	TRBJ2-5
CASSLGQGLYNEQFF	TRBV7-3	-	TRBJ2-1
CSARDARSSYEQYF	TRBV20-1	-	TRBJ2-7
CASSFAISEKLFF	TRBV27	-	TRBJ1-4
CATSRDQGQRAFF	TRBV15	-	TRBJ1-1
CASSIVGGAYEQYF	TRBV19	-	TRBJ2-7
CAWSVGFGNNNYGYTF	TRBV30	-	TRBJ1-2
CASSKVQGQNTGELFF	TRBV21-1	-	TRBJ2-2
CASSLRTLNYEQYF	TRBV4-1	-	TRBJ2-7
CASSLVGVSGGADGELFF	TRBV7-2	TRBD2	TRBJ2-2
CASSLAGANYEQYF	TRBV6-5	TRBD2	TRBJ2-7
CASSQAAHGRGRGSTDTQYF	TRBV4-3	-	TRBJ2-3
CASNRPGEGYTF	TRBV12-3/TRBV12-4	-	TRBJ1-2
CASSHRTELYGYTF	TRBV11-2	-	TRBJ1-2
CAWSRVRQGHGYTF	TRBV30	TRBD1	TRBJ1-2
CASSLDTGETQYF	TRBV5-1	-	TRBJ2-5
CASSGGEAYNEQFF	TRBV6-2/TRBV6-3	TRBD2	TRBJ2-1
CASSPPGRARANYGYTF	TRBV4-1	-	TRBJ1-2
CATSTDRRGNEQFF	TRBV15	-	TRBJ2-1
CASTPLGGNEQFF	TRBV6-5	-	TRBJ2-1
CASSFRLVRSYNEQFF	TRBV7-2	-	TRBJ2-1
CASTPEGRGGRETQYF	TRBV7-6	TRBD2	TRBJ2-5
CASSNRGAAPDTQYF	TRBV27	-	TRBJ2-3
CASSLSTWLAGDHTGELFF	TRBV7-3	TRBD2	TRBJ2-2
CSARDGWFWGQGRDYGYTF	TRBV20-1	TRBD1	TRBJ1-2
CASTLRTGGAYEQYF	TRBV4-2	TRBD1	TRBJ2-7